Sequencing of this T cell receptor beta chain was carried out in a study of graft-versus-host responses after intestinal transplantation. Study-wide context: Tacrolimus and steroids were given for 2 to 3 years to all recipients after anti-thymocyte globulin induction. Broader study findings: There were GvH clones found in recipient marrow, and some of them appeared first in ileum or blood. Early after transplant, HvG clones declined as circulating GvH clones peaked. Individuals who had graft-donor T cell macrochimerism had allografts that showed high graft-versus-host to host-versus-graft clonal ratios.

Measured with immunoSEQ multiplex PCR; TCRdb has only the in-frame clones, and not every one. The top ten clones hold over 0.55% of a sample with around 99,000 clones, roughly 90% of them seen once. A note on this clone: Its target is not known.

Germline V lookup: CDR1 KGHSH, CDR2 LQKENI. Trimming took 3 bases from V and 0 from J, leaving 9 bases between them. The CDR3 length is 15 residues. This TCR was sampled from a human donor who was the organ donor for an intestinal transplant. The chain is built from TRBV18 and TRBJ1-5; D unresolved. The material sequenced was unstimulated CD4+ T cells sorted from spleen or lymph node cells, taken before transplant. The CDR3 DNA reads as TGTGCCAGCTCACCGGCAGGCTATAGCAATCAGCCCCAGCATTTT. Its protein is CASSPAGYSNQPQHF. The whole variable domain, remainder taken from reference TRBV18 and TRBJ1-5, is NAGVMQNPRHLVRRRGQEARLRCSPMKGHSHVYWYRQLPEEGLKFMVYLQKENIIDESGMPKERFSAEFPKEGPSILRIQQVVRGDSAAYFCASSPAGYSNQPQHFGDGTRLSIL.